This T cell receptor (beta chain) was recovered during a study of type 1 regulatory T cells. Findings and limits, study-wide: Tr1 cells had a more restricted TCR repertoire than non-Tr1 cells.

Concerning this clonotype itself: Its antigen is not identified.

In germline, CDR1 is SNHLY, CDR2 FYNNEI. Trimming cost V 6 bases and J 0 bases, with 15 bases left between them. The CDR3 loop spans 16 amino acids. Using its own MiXCR run on the reads, TCRdb lists one record per CDR3 protein. The sample includes 55,000 to 65,000 distinct CDR3 sequences, over 50% seen only once; the top ten take approximately 2%. Sequencing was done on a sample of cultured non-Tr1 T cells, either the whole culture or a sorted T cell fraction (not recorded which). The receptor comes from a human donor in good health. The genes are TRBV2 and TRBJ1-5; weak D call: TRBD1 (6 bases). The CDR3 region is CASRGTLANSNQPQHF. For the CDR3, the DNA is TGTGCCAGCAGGGGGACACTCGCGAATAGCAATCAGCCCCAGCATTTT.